These T cell receptor beta chains were read from a single sample in a study of T cells in Graves' hyperthyroidism and ophthalmopathy. TCRdb analysed the multiplex PCR reads with MiXCR anew, one entry per CDR3 protein. The table has roughly 740,000 distinct CDR3 sequences, about 16% seen once. The sequenced sample consisted of blood. These receptors came from a man aged 18 to 29 with Graves' hyperthyroidism. Both conserved end residues are part of each CDR3. Each record gives: D gene, clone size, J gene, V gene, CDR3 protein, CDR3 DNA. The D gene is left open where the match is weak. Clone size is shown for a subset of rows, as once, few, many or a class of expanded clone.

D: NA; size: NA; J: TRBJ1-5; V: TRBV5-5; CDR3: CASSLTQDSNQPQHF; DNA: TGTGCCAGCAGCTTGACGCAGGATAGCAATCAGCCCCAGCATTTT
D: NA; size: NA; J: TRBJ1-1; V: TRBV10-3; CDR3: CAISEREGAFF; DNA: TGTGCCATCAGTGAAAGGGAAGGGGCTTTCTTT
D: TRBD1; size: few; J: TRBJ2-4; V: TRBV5-6; CDR3: CASSLGDRAENIQYF; DNA: TGTGCCAGCAGCTTGGGGGACAGGGCAGAAAACATTCAGTACTTC
D: TRBD1; size: NA; J: TRBJ2-1; V: TRBV29-1; CDR3: CSVEDRDRHYNEQFF; DNA: TGCAGCGTTGAAGATAGGGACAGGCATTACAATGAGCAGTTCTTC
D: NA; size: many; J: TRBJ1-2; V: TRBV28; CDR3: CAIADPPSYGYTF; DNA: TGTGCCATCGCTGACCCTCCGAGCTATGGCTACACCTTC
D: TRBD1; size: many; J: TRBJ2-7; V: TRBV7-2; CDR3: CASSLGTGAGTYEQYF; DNA: TGTGCCAGCAGCTTAGGGACAGGGGCAGGAACCTACGAGCAGTACTTC
D: NA; size: many; J: TRBJ2-6; V: TRBV19; CDR3: CASSSNRVLSSGANVLTF; DNA: TGTGCCAGTAGTTCCAACAGGGTTCTAAGCTCTGGGGCCAACGTCCTGACTTTC
D: NA; size: many; J: TRBJ2-1; V: TRBV20-1; CDR3: CSALWGVNEQFF; DNA: TGCAGTGCCTTATGGGGGGTCAATGAGCAGTTCTTC
D: NA; size: few; J: TRBJ2-7; V: TRBV18; CDR3: CASSDSFSYEQYF; DNA: TGTGCCAGCTCCGACTCCTTCTCCTACGAGCAGTACTTC
D: NA; size: few; J: TRBJ2-2; V: TRBV2; CDR3: CASSDRARGVTGELFF; DNA: TGTGCCAGCAGTGACAGGGCAAGAGGAGTCACCGGGGAGCTGTTTTTT
D: NA; size: NA; J: TRBJ2-3; V: TRBV15; CDR3: CATSRDPSDTQYF; DNA: TGTGCCACCAGCAGAGATCCTTCAGATACGCAGTATTTT
D: NA; size: few; J: TRBJ2-6; V: TRBV30; CDR3: CAWTSPLLGANVLTF; DNA: TGTGCCTGGACGTCTCCCTTACTTGGGGCCAACGTCCTGACTTTC
D: NA; size: few; J: TRBJ2-3; V: TRBV6-2/TRBV6-3; CDR3: CASSYSDSPADTQYF; DNA: TGTGCCAGCAGTTACTCGGACAGTCCGGCAGATACGCAGTATTTT
D: NA; size: few; J: TRBJ2-1; V: TRBV5-1; CDR3: CASSLTGTPSVHEQFF; DNA: TGCGCCAGCAGCTTGACCGGGACTCCTTCCGTCCATGAGCAGTTCTTC
D: NA; size: few; J: TRBJ1-2; V: TRBV19; CDR3: CASSLQLSYGYTF; DNA: TGTGCCAGTAGTCTGCAGTTATCCTATGGCTACACCTTC
D: NA; size: many; J: TRBJ2-1; V: TRBV27; CDR3: CASSLVGWGSYNEQFF; DNA: TGTGCCAGCAGTTTAGTGGGCTGGGGTTCCTACAATGAGCAGTTCTTC
D: NA; size: many; J: TRBJ2-7; V: TRBV5-1; CDR3: CASSSRGSSYEQYF; DNA: TGCGCCAGCAGCAGCCGCGGTAGCTCCTACGAGCAGTACTTC
D: TRBD2; size: NA; J: TRBJ2-7; V: TRBV29-1; CDR3: CSVVTPAGLNYEQYF; DNA: TGCAGCGTTGTGACCCCAGCGGGACTCAACTACGAGCAGTACTTC
D: TRBD2; size: few; J: TRBJ2-3; V: TRBV20-1; CDR3: CSATRTSGTDTQYF; DNA: TGCAGTGCCACTCGGACTAGCGGAACAGATACGCAGTATTTT
D: NA; size: many; J: TRBJ2-7; V: TRBV28; CDR3: CASSVRGFAEQYF; DNA: TGTGCCAGCAGTGTAAGGGGTTTCGCGGAGCAGTACTTC
D: NA; size: many; J: TRBJ2-7; V: TRBV11-2; CDR3: CASSLDHRTYYEQYF; DNA: TGTGCCAGCAGCTTAGACCATCGGACCTACTACGAGCAGTACTTC
D: NA; size: few; J: TRBJ1-1; V: TRBV25-1; CDR3: CASGKLGTEAFF; DNA: TGTGCCAGCGGGAAACTGGGAACTGAAGCTTTCTTT
D: TRBD2; size: NA; J: TRBJ2-1; V: TRBV3-1; CDR3: CASASALLRGGYNEQFF; DNA: TGTGCCAGCGCTTCCGCCCTACTACGGGGGGGATACAATGAGCAGTTCTTC
D: NA; size: few; J: TRBJ1-4; V: TRBV29-1; CDR3: CSVGGDATNEKLFF; DNA: TGCAGCGTTGGAGGGGATGCAACTAATGAAAAACTGTTTTTT
D: NA; size: NA; J: TRBJ2-7; V: TRBV28; CDR3: CASSLWRASDEQYF; DNA: TGTGCCAGCAGCCTTTGGAGGGCCAGCGACGAGCAGTACTTC
D: TRBD1; size: many; J: TRBJ1-5; V: TRBV30; CDR3: CAWSPTGVDNQPQHF; DNA: TGTGCCTGGAGTCCTACAGGGGTGGATAATCAGCCCCAGCATTTT
D: NA; size: NA; J: TRBJ2-7; V: TRBV5-1; CDR3: CASSLEERSEQYF; DNA: TGCGCCAGCAGCTTGGAGGAGCGAAGCGAGCAGTACTTC
D: TRBD2; size: many; J: TRBJ2-7; V: TRBV27; CDR3: CASSLYGRAREQYF; DNA: TGTGCCAGCAGTTTATACGGGAGGGCCCGGGAGCAGTACTTC
D: NA; size: many; J: TRBJ2-5; V: TRBV10-3; CDR3: CAISGRGKETQYF; DNA: TGTGCCATCAGTGGACGGGGAAAGGAGACCCAGTACTTC
D: TRBD1; size: few; J: TRBJ2-7; V: TRBV29-1; CDR3: CSVVQGSSYEQYF; DNA: TGCAGCGTTGTACAGGGGAGCTCCTACGAGCAGTACTTC
D: TRBD1; size: few; J: TRBJ1-2; V: TRBV28; CDR3: CASSQLPDRGRTF; DNA: TGTGCCAGCAGCCAACTCCCAGACAGGGGGAGAACCTTC
D: NA; size: many; J: TRBJ2-5; V: TRBV5-1; CDR3: CASSPQGGQETQYF; DNA: TGCGCCAGCAGCCCCCAGGGCGGCCAAGAGACCCAGTACTTC
D: NA; size: NA; J: TRBJ2-7; V: TRBV3-1; CDR3: CASSQGGGDISYEQYF; DNA: TGTGCCAGCAGCCAAGGTGGGGGGGACATCTCCTACGAGCAGTACTTC
D: NA; size: NA; J: TRBJ2-1; V: TRBV11-2; CDR3: CASSLVRARGGEQFF; DNA: TGTGCCAGCAGCTTAGTAAGGGCCAGGGGAGGCGAGCAGTTCTTC
D: TRBD2; size: NA; J: TRBJ2-1; V: TRBV27; CDR3: CASSYRFSGRAQKPYNEQFF; DNA: TGTGCCAGCAGTTACAGATTCTCAGGGAGGGCCCAGAAACCTTACAATGAGCAGTTCTTC
D: NA; size: many; J: TRBJ2-7; V: TRBV2; CDR3: CASSETPRVPYEQYF; DNA: TGTGCCAGCAGTGAAACACCCCGAGTTCCCTACGAGCAGTACTTC
D: NA; size: NA; J: TRBJ2-2; V: TRBV6-2/TRBV6-3; CDR3: CASSYQDYTGELFF; DNA: TGTGCCAGCAGCTATCAGGACTACACCGGGGAGCTGTTTTTT
D: TRBD1; size: many; J: TRBJ2-7; V: TRBV28; CDR3: CASSSRTGAPYEQYF; DNA: TGTGCCAGCAGTTCGAGGACAGGGGCCCCCTACGAGCAGTACTTC
D: TRBD2; size: many; J: TRBJ2-7; V: TRBV27; CDR3: CASSVGLAGASSYEQYF; DNA: TGTGCCAGCAGTGTGGGACTAGCGGGAGCCAGCTCCTACGAGCAGTACTTC
D: NA; size: NA; J: TRBJ1-1; V: TRBV12-3/TRBV12-4; CDR3: CASSPGLGAEAFF; DNA: TGTGCCAGCAGCCCCGGCCTGGGGGCTGAAGCTTTCTTT
D: TRBD2; size: many; J: TRBJ2-7; V: TRBV7-2; CDR3: CASSAGLAGAGYEQYF; DNA: TGTGCCAGCAGCGCTGGACTAGCGGGAGCCGGCTACGAGCAGTACTTC
D: TRBD2; size: NA; J: TRBJ2-3; V: TRBV28; CDR3: CASSSAHMGSGRALPTDTQYF; DNA: TGTGCCAGCAGTTCCGCCCACATGGGGAGCGGGAGGGCCCTCCCTACAGATACGCAGTATTTT
D: TRBD2; size: many; J: TRBJ2-3; V: TRBV20-1; CDR3: CSARDPSGRPGDTQYF; DNA: TGCAGTGCTAGAGATCCTAGCGGGAGGCCAGGGGATACGCAGTATTTT
D: TRBD1; size: NA; J: TRBJ1-2; V: TRBV10-1; CDR3: CASRRTGTANGYTF; DNA: TGCGCCAGCAGAAGAACCGGGACAGCGAATGGCTACACCTTC
D: TRBD1; size: NA; J: TRBJ1-2; V: TRBV6-1; CDR3: CASRSGGHYGYTF; DNA: TGTGCCAGCAGATCAGGGGGACACTATGGCTACACCTTC
D: TRBD1; size: many; J: TRBJ2-1; V: TRBV20-1; CDR3: CSADRASSYNEQFF; DNA: TGCAGTGCCGACAGGGCGAGCTCCTACAATGAGCAGTTCTTC
D: NA; size: once; J: TRBJ1-3; V: TRBV7-3; CDR3: CASSSGDTIYF; DNA: TGTGCCAGCAGCTCCGGGGACACCATATATTTT
D: NA; size: many; J: TRBJ2-7; V: TRBV19; CDR3: CASSTASRPSYEQYF; DNA: TGTGCCAGTAGTACGGCTAGCAGGCCTTCCTACGAGCAGTACTTC